This T cell receptor (beta chain) was obtained from a study of T cells after yellow fever vaccination. The sample holds many counts of this clonotype. TCRdb independently ran MiXCR on the 5' RACE reads; one entry per CDR3 protein. The sample includes hundreds of thousands of distinct CDR3 sequences, 12% seen only once; the top ten take about 15%. Between the trimmed V and J ends, which lost 6 bases and 5 bases, there was a span of 17 bases. Per the germline V gene, CDR1 is DFQATT and CDR2 is SNEGSKA (reference sequence). The CDR3 sequence is 14 residues long. The origin of this receptor is a man aged 25-40 years who received the YFV17D yellow fever vaccine. Sequencing used PBMCs, obtained on the day of the yellow fever booster vaccination. The chain joins TRBV20-1 to TRBJ1-5; D is undetermined. CDR3 in DNA: TGCAGTGCAAAACGGACTACTGGGGATCAGCCCCAGCATTTT. This encodes CSAKRTTGDQPQHF.